These T cell receptor beta chains were read from a single sample in a study of blood T cell repertoires in COVID-19. The table came from immunoSEQ multiplex PCR; TCRdb's copy has only in-frame clones and leaves some out. The sample holds a few hundred thousand clones, 65% to 90% seen once. The sequencing input was PBMCs or T cells enriched from blood (not recorded which). The receptors were sampled from a woman in her twenties or thirties who had been exposed to COVID-19. CDR3s include the opening cysteine and the closing phenylalanine or tryptophan. The order of the fields is J gene, V gene, clone size, D gene, CDR3 length, CDR3 protein, CDR3 DNA. The D gene is left open where the match is weak. Clone size is stated in some rows and not others, as once, few, many or a class when expanded.

J gene: TRBJ2-3
V gene: TRBV28
clone size: .
D gene: TRBD1
CDR3 length: 12
CDR3 protein: CASLTGADTQYF
CDR3 DNA: TGTGCCAGCTTGACAGGGGCAGATACGCAGTATTTT

J gene: TRBJ1-2
V gene: TRBV27
clone size: .
D gene: .
CDR3 length: 15
CDR3 protein: CASTKYPGTGRGYTF
CDR3 DNA: TGTGCCAGCACCAAATATCCGGGAACGGGTCGTGGCTACACCTTC

J gene: TRBJ1-2
V gene: TRBV19
clone size: .
D gene: .
CDR3 length: 12
CDR3 protein: CASTSGNYGYTF
CDR3 DNA: TGTGCCAGTACTTCAGGGAACTATGGCTACACCTTC

J gene: TRBJ1-2
V gene: TRBV9
clone size: .
D gene: .
CDR3 length: 12
CDR3 protein: CANSVSDYGYTF
CDR3 DNA: TGTGCCAACAGCGTCAGCGACTATGGCTACACCTTC

J gene: TRBJ2-3
V gene: TRBV9
clone size: .
D gene: .
CDR3 length: 14
CDR3 protein: CASSLTRSTDTQYF
CDR3 DNA: TGTGCCAGCAGCCTCACTAGGAGCACAGATACGCAGTATTTT

J gene: TRBJ1-5
V gene: TRBV5-6
clone size: .
D gene: .
CDR3 length: 14
CDR3 protein: CASSPGHSNQPQHF
CDR3 DNA: TGTGCCAGCAGCCCGGGTCATAGCAATCAGCCCCAGCATTTT

J gene: TRBJ2-6
V gene: TRBV2
clone size: .
D gene: TRBD1
CDR3 length: 16
CDR3 protein: CASVKQGARGANVLTF
CDR3 DNA: TGTGCCAGCGTTAAACAGGGGGCGCGGGGGGCCAACGTCCTGACTTTC

J gene: TRBJ1-2
V gene: TRBV21-1
clone size: .
D gene: .
CDR3 length: 12
CDR3 protein: CASSEQGHGYTF
CDR3 DNA: TGTGCCAGCAGCGAACAGGGGCATGGCTACACCTTC

J gene: TRBJ1-2
V gene: TRBV4-2
clone size: .
D gene: TRBD1
CDR3 length: 17
CDR3 protein: CASSQAAGQGRERGYTF
CDR3 DNA: TGTGCCAGCAGCCAAGCTGCGGGACAGGGGCGGGAGAGGGGCTACACCTTC

J gene: TRBJ1-1
V gene: TRBV6-5
clone size: .
D gene: TRBD1
CDR3 length: 13
CDR3 protein: CASNPTGYPEAFF
CDR3 DNA: TGTGCCAGCAATCCGACAGGGTACCCTGAAGCTTTCTTT

J gene: TRBJ1-5
V gene: TRBV10-3
clone size: .
D gene: .
CDR3 length: 14
CDR3 protein: CAISGGPVLQPQHF
CDR3 DNA: TGTGCCATCAGTGGAGGCCCGGTGTTGCAGCCCCAGCATTTT

J gene: TRBJ2-2
V gene: TRBV2
clone size: .
D gene: TRBD1
CDR3 length: 15
CDR3 protein: CASSDDRANTGELFF
CDR3 DNA: TGTGCCAGCAGTGATGACAGGGCGAACACCGGGGAGCTGTTTTTT

J gene: TRBJ2-7
V gene: TRBV19
clone size: few
D gene: TRBD1
CDR3 length: 15
CDR3 protein: CASSIRQGEGYEQYF
CDR3 DNA: TGTGCCAGTAGTATCAGACAGGGTGAGGGCTACGAGCAGTACTTC

J gene: TRBJ2-5
V gene: TRBV7-6
clone size: .
D gene: .
CDR3 length: 21
CDR3 protein: CASSLEWPGFRKWTTSETQYF
CDR3 DNA: TGTGCCAGCAGCTTAGAGTGGCCAGGGTTCAGGAAATGGACGACGAGTGAGACCCAGTACTTC

J gene: TRBJ2-1
V gene: TRBV19
clone size: .
D gene: TRBD2
CDR3 length: 15
CDR3 protein: CASSRGLAVYNEQFF
CDR3 DNA: TGTGCCAGTAGCCGCGGACTAGCGGTATACAATGAGCAGTTCTTC

J gene: TRBJ1-1
V gene: TRBV6-5
clone size: .
D gene: .
CDR3 length: 13
CDR3 protein: CASSSYRVPEAFF
CDR3 DNA: TGTGCCAGCAGTTCCTACAGGGTACCTGAAGCTTTCTTT

J gene: TRBJ1-1
V gene: TRBV25-1
clone size: .
D gene: .
CDR3 length: 13
CDR3 protein: CASSVGGGFEAFF
CDR3 DNA: TGTGCCAGCAGTGTGGGGGGGGGCTTTGAAGCTTTCTTT

J gene: TRBJ1-1
V gene: TRBV2
clone size: .
D gene: TRBD1
CDR3 length: 17
CDR3 protein: CASSETTGGPMNTEAFF
CDR3 DNA: TGTGCCAGCAGTGAAACCACAGGGGGGCCAATGAACACTGAAGCTTTCTTT

J gene: TRBJ2-7
V gene: TRBV25-1
clone size: .
D gene: .
CDR3 length: 14
CDR3 protein: CASTSPYGGRKQYF
CDR3 DNA: TGTGCCAGCACCTCCCCATACGGGGGAAGAAAGCAGTACTTC

J gene: TRBJ1-1
V gene: TRBV5-8
clone size: .
D gene: .
CDR3 length: 15
CDR3 protein: CASTTFGGAPFEAFF
CDR3 DNA: TGTGCCAGCACCACCTTCGGGGGGGCTCCCTTCGAAGCTTTCTTT

J gene: TRBJ1-1
V gene: TRBV19
clone size: .
D gene: TRBD1
CDR3 length: 14
CDR3 protein: CASIRTQGKVEAFF
CDR3 DNA: TGTGCCAGTATCAGGACACAGGGGAAGGTTGAAGCTTTCTTT

J gene: TRBJ2-7
V gene: TRBV5-4
clone size: .
D gene: .
CDR3 length: 13
CDR3 protein: CASNSRDSYEQYF
CDR3 DNA: TGTGCCAGTAACTCCAGGGACTCCTACGAGCAGTACTTC

J gene: TRBJ1-1
V gene: TRBV5-8
clone size: .
D gene: .
CDR3 length: 13
CDR3 protein: CASSLTGIGEAFF
CDR3 DNA: TGTGCCAGCAGCCTCACAGGGATTGGTGAAGCTTTCTTT

J gene: TRBJ2-1
V gene: TRBV23-1
clone size: .
D gene: .
CDR3 length: 11
CDR3 protein: CANYPRDEQFF
CDR3 DNA: TGCGCCAATTACCCGCGGGATGAGCAGTTCTTC